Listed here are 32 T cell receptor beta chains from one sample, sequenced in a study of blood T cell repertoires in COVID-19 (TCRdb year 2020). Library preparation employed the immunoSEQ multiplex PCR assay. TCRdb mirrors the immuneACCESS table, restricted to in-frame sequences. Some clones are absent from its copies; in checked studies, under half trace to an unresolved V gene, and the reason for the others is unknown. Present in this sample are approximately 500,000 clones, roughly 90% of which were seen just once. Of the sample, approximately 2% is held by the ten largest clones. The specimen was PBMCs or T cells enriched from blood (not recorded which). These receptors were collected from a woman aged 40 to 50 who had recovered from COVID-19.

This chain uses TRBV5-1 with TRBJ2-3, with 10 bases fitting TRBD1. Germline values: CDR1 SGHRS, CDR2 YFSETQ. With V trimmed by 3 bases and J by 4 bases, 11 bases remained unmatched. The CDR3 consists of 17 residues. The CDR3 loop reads CASSSRQGARLPDTQYF. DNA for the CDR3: TGCGCCAGCAGCTCCCGACAGGGGGCGAGGCTCCCAGATACGCAGTATTTT.

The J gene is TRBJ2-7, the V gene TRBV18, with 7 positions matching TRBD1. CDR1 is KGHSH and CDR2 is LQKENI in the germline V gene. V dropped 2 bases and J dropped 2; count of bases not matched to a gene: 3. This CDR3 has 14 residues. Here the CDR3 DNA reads TGTGCCAGCTCACCAAACAGGGGTCCCTACGAGCAGTACTTC. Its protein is CASSPNRGPYEQYF.

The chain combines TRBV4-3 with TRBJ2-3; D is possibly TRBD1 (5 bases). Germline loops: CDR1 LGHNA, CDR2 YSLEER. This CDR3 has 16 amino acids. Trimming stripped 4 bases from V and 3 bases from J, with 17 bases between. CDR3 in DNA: TGCGCCAGCAGCCGACGACAGCCACCAACAACAGATACGCAGTATTTT. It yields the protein CASSRRQPPTTDTQYF.

CDR3 region: CASSFGLAGVGDTQYF. CDR3 coding DNA: TGTGCCAGCAGCTTCGGACTAGCGGGAGTAGGCGATACGCAGTATTTT. V is TRBV5-4 and J is TRBJ2-3; 13 nucleotides agree with TRBD2. V lost 2 bases and J lost 6; bases outside the gene matches: 6. The CDR3 loop spans 16 amino acids. The V gene's germline CDR1 is SGHNT and CDR2 YYREEE (reference sequence).

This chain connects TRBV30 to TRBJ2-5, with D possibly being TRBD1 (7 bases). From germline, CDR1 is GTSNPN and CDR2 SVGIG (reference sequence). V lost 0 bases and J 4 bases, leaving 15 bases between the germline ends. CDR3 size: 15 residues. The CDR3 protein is CAWSVTSGGRETQYF. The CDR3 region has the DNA TGTGCCTGGAGTGTAACGTCAGGGGGGCGAGAGACCCAGTACTTC.

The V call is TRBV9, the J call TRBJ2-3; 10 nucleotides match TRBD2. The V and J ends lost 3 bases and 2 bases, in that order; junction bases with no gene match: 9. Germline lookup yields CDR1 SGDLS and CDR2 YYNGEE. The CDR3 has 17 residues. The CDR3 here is CASSGRAGGPNTDTQYF. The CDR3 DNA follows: TGTGCCAGCAGCGGACGAGCGGGAGGGCCGAACACAGATACGCAGTATTTT.

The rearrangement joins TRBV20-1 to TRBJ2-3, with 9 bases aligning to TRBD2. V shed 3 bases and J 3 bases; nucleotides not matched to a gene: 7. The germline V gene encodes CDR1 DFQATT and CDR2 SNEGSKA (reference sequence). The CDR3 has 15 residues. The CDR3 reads CSASRGSGRTDTQYF. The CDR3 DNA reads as TGCAGTGCTAGTAGGGGTAGCGGGAGAACAGATACGCAGTATTTT.

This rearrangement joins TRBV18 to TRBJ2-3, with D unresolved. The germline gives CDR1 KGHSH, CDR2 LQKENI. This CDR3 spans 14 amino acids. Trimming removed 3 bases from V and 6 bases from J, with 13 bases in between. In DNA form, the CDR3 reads TGTGCCAGCTCACCTTTACTAAATATGGATACGCAGTATTTT. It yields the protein CASSPLLNMDTQYF.

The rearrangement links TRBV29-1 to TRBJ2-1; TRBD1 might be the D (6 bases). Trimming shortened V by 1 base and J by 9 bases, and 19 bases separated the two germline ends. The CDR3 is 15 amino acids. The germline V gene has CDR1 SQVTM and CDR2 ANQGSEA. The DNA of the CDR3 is TGCAGCGTTGAAGTCGGAACAGGGTCATTCTTTGAGCAGTTCTTC. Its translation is CSVEVGTGSFFEQFF.

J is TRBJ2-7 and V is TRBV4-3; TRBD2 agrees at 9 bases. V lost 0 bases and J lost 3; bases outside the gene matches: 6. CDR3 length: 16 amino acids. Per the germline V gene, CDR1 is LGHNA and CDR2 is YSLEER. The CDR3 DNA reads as TGCGCCAGCAGCCAAGATGCTAGCGGGAAAAACTACGAGCAGTACTTC. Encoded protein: CASSQDASGKNYEQYF.

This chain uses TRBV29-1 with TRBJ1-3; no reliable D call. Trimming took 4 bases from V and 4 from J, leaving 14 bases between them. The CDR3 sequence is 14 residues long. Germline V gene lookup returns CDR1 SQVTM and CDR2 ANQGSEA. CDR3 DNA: TGCAGCGTTGCGGCCCGGGGTTACGGAAACACCATATATTTT. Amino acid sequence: CSVAARGYGNTIYF.

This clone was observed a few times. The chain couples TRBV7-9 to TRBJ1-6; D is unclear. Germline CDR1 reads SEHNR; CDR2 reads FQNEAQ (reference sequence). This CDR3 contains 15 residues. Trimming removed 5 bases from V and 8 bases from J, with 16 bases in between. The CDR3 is CASSTPGGTDSPLHF. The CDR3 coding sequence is TGTGCCAGCAGCACCCCGGGAGGTACGGATTCACCCCTCCACTTT.

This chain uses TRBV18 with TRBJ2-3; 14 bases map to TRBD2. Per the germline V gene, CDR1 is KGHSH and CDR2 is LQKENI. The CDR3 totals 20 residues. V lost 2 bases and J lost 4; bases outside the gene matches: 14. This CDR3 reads CASSPGTSGSGLRYADTQYF. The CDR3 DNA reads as TGTGCCAGCTCACCAGGGACTAGCGGGAGCGGGCTACGTTACGCAGATACGCAGTATTTT.

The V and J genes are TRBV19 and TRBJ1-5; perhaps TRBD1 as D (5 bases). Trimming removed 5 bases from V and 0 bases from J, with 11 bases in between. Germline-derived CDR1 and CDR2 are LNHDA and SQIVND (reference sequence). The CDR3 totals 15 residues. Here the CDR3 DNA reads TGTGCCAGTAGTCAAGACAGACCTAGCAATCAGCCCCAGCATTTT. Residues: CASSQDRPSNQPQHF. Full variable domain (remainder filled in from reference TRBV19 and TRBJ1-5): DGGITQSPKYLFRKEGQNVTLSCEQNLNHDAMYWYRQDPGQGLRLIYYSQIVNDFQKGDIAEGYSVSREKKESFPLTVTSAQKNPTAFYLCASSQDRPSNQPQHFGDGTRLSIL.

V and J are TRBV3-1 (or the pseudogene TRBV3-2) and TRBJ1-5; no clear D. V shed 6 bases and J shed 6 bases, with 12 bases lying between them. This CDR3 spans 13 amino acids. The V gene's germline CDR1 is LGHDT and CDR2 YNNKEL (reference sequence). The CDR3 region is CASSLRGSQPQHF. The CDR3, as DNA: TGTGCCAGCAGTCTCCGGGGAAGTCAGCCCCAGCATTTT.

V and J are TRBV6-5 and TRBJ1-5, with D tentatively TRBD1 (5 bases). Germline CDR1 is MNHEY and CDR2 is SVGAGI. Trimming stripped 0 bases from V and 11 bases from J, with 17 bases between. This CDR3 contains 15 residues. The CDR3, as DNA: TGTGCCAGCAGTTACTCGCGGCGGGACCTGGGGGCCCAGCATTTT. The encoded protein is CASSYSRRDLGAQHF.

This CDR3 reads CASSPRVIDYGYTF. CDR3 coding DNA: TGTGCCAGCAGCCCCCGGGTAATCGACTATGGCTACACCTTC. The rearrangement links TRBV7-2 to TRBJ1-2; no clear D gene. V lost 5 bases and J lost 3, with 13 bases in between. CDR1 and CDR2 (germline): SGHTA, FQGNSA. The CDR3 loop spans 14 amino acids. Supplemented by reference TRBV7-2 and TRBJ1-2, the full variable domain reads GAGVSQSPSNKVTEKGKDVELRCDPISGHTALYWYRQSLGQGLEFLIYFQGNSAPDKSGLPSDRFSAERTGGSVSTLTIQRTQQEDSAVYLCASSPRVIDYGYTFGSGTRLTVV.

The CDR3 region is CASTLAFAEAFF. The CDR3, as DNA: TGTGCCAGCACCCTAGCGTTCGCTGAAGCTTTCTTT. V is TRBV12-3 or TRBV12-4 and J is TRBJ1-1; unclear D gene. V lost 7 bases and J lost 6, with 12 bases in between. This CDR3 contains 12 residues.

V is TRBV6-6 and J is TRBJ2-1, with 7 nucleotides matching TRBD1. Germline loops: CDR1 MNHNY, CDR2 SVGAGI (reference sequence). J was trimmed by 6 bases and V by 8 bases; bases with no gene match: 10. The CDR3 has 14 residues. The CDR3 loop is CASGELQGINEQFF. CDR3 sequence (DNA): TGTGCCAGCGGGGAACTACAGGGGATCAATGAGCAGTTCTTC.

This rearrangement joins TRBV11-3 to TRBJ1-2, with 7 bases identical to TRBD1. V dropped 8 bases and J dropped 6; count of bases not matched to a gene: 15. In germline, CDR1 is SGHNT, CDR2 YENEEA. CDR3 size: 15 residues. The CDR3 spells CASGPPQDRDDGYTF. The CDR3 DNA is TGTGCCAGCGGCCCACCCCAAGACAGGGACGATGGCTACACCTTC. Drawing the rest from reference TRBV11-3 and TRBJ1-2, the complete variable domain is EAGVVQSPRYKIIEKKQPVAFWCNPISGHNTLYWYLQNLGQGPELLIRYENEEAVDDSQLPKDRFSAERLKGVDSTLKIQPAELGDSAVYLCASGPPQDRDDGYTFGSGTRLTVV.

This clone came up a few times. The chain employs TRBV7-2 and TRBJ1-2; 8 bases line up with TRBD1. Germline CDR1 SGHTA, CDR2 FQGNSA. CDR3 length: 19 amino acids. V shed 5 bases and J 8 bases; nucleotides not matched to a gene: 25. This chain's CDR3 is CASSASTRGRELLSRGYTF. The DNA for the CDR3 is TGTGCCAGCAGCGCGTCTACCAGGGGGCGCGAGCTACTGTCAAGGGGCTACACCTTC.

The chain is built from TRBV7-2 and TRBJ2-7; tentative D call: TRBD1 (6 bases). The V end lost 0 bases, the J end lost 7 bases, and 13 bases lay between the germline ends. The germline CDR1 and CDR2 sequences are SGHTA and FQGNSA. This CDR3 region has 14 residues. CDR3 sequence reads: CASSLARGWGEQYF. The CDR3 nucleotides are TGTGCCAGCAGCTTAGCCAGGGGCTGGGGTGAGCAGTACTTC.

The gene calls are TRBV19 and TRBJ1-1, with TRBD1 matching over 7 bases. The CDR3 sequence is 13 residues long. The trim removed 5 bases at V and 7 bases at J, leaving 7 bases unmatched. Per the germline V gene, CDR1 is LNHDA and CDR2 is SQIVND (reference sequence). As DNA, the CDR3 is TGTGCCAGTAGTCCTACAGGGGTTGGTGAAGCTTTCTTT. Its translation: CASSPTGVGEAFF.

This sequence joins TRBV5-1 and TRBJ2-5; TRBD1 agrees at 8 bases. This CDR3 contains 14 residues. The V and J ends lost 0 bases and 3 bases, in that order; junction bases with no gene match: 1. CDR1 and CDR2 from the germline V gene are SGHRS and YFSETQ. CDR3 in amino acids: CASSLGQGKETQYF. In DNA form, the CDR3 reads TGCGCCAGCAGCTTGGGACAGGGGAAAGAGACCCAGTACTTC.

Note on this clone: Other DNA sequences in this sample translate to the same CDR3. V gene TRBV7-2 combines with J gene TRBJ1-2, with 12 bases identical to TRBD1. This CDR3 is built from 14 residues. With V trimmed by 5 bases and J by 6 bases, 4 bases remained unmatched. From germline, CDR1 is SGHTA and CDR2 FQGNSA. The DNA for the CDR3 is TGTGCCAGCAGCCCTGGGACAGGGGGCGATGGCTACACCTTC. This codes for CASSPGTGGDGYTF. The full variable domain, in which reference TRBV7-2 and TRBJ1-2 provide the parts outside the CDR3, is GAGVSQSPSNKVTEKGKDVELRCDPISGHTALYWYRQSLGQGLEFLIYFQGNSAPDKSGLPSDRFSAERTGGSVSTLTIQRTQQEDSAVYLCASSPGTGGDGYTFGSGTRLTVV.

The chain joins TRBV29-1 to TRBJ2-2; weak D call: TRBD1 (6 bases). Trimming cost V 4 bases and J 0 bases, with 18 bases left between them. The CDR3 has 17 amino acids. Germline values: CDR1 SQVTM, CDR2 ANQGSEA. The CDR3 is CSVGWPGDDSNTGELFF. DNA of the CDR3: TGCAGCGTTGGCTGGCCAGGGGACGACTCGAACACCGGGGAGCTGTTTTTT.

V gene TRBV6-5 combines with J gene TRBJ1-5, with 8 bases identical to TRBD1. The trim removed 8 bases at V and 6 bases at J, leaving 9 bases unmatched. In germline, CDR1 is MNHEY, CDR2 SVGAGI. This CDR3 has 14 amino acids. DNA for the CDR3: TGTGCCAGCGGGTACCACGGACAGGGTCAGCCCCAGCATTTT. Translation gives CASGYHGQGQPQHF.

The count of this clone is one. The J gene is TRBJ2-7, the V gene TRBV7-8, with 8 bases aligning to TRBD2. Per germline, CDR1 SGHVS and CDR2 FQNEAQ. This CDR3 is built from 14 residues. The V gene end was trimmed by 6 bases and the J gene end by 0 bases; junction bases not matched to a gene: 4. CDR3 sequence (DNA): TGTGCCAGCAGGCCCGGGACTAGCTCCTACGAGCAGTACTTC. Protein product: CASRPGTSSYEQYF.

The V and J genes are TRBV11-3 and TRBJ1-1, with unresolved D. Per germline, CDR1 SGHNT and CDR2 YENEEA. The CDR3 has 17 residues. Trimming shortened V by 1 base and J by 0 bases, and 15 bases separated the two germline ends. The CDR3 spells CASSLVIWPFMNTEAFF. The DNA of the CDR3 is TGTGCCAGCAGCTTAGTTATTTGGCCTTTCATGAACACTGAAGCTTTCTTT.

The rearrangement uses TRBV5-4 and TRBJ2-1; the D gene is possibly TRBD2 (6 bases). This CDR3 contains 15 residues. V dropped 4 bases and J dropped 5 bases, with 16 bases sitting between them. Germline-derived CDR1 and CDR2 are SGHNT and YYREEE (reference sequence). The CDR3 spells CASSLAGLANNEQFF. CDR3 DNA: TGTGCCAGCAGCCTCGCCGGGCTAGCGAACAATGAGCAGTTCTTC.

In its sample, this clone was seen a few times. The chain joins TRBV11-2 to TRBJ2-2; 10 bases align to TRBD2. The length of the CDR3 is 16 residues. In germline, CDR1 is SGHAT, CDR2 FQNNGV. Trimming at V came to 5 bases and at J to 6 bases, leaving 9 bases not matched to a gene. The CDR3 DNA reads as TGTGCCAGCAGCCGACCGGGACTAGCGCGGTCCGGGGAGCTGTTTTTT. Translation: CASSRPGLARSGELFF.

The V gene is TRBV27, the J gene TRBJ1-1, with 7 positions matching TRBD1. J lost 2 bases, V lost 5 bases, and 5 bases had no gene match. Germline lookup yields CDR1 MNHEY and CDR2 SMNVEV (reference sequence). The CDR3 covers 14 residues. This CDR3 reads CASSQRQGNTEAFF. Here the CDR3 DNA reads TGTGCCAGCAGTCAACGACAGGGAAACACTGAAGCTTTCTTT.